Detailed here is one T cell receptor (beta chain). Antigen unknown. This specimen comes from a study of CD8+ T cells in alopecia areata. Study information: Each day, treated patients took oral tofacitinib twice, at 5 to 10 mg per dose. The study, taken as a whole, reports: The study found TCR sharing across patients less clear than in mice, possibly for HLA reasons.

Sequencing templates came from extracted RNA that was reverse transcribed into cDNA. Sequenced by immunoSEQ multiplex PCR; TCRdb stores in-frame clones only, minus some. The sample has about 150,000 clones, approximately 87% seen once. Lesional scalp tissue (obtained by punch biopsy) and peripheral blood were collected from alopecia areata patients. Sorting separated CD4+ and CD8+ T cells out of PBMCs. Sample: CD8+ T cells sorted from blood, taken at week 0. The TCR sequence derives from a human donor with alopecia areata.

CDR3 sequence: CASSPGSVQPQHF. The CDR3 DNA follows: TGTGCCAGCAGTCCGGGGAGCGTTCAGCCCCAGCATTTT. V usage is TRBV27 and J usage is TRBJ1-5; no definite D call. Trimming shortened V by 5 bases and J by 6 bases, and 11 bases separated the two germline ends. Looked up from germline, CDR1 is MNHEY and CDR2 is SMNVEV (reference sequence). The CDR3 has 13 residues.